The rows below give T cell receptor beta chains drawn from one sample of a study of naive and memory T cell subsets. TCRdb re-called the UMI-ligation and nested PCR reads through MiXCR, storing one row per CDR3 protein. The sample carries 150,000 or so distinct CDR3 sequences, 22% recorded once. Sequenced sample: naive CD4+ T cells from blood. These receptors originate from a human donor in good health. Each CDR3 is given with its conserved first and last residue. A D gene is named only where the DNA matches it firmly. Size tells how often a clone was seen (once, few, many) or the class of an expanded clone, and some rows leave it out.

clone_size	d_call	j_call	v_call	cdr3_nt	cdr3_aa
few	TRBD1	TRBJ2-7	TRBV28	TGTGCCAGCACCCTAACAGGGGGACCCTCCGACGAGCAGTACTTC	CASTLTGGPSDEQYF
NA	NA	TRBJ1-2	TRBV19	TGTGCCGTCCGACAGATCTATGGCTACACCTTC	CAVRQIYGYTF
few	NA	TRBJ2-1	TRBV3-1	TGTGCCAGCAGTCGAGGTCTCTCTTTGAATGAGCAGTTCTTC	CASSRGLSLNEQFF
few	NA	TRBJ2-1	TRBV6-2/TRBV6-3	TGTGCCAGCAGTTATCCCCGAAGATGGGACTGGTACAATGAGCAGTTCTTC	CASSYPRRWDWYNEQFF
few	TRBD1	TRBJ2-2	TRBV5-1	TGCGCCAGCAGCTTCGGGACAGGGAACACCGGGGAGCTGTTTTTT	CASSFGTGNTGELFF
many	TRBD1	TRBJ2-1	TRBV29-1	TGCAGCGTCGCGGACAGGGGGTTATACAATGAGCAGTTCTTC	CSVADRGLYNEQFF
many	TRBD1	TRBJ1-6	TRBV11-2	TGTGCCAGCAGCTCCCTCCGGACAGGCCGGAATTCACCCCTCCACTTT	CASSSLRTGRNSPLHF
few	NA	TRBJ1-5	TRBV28	TGTGCCAGCAGTCGCGATCCCCGGCCCCAGCATTTT	CASSRDPRPQHF
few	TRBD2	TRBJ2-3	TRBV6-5	TGTGCCAGCAGTTTCCGAGGGACTAGCGGGAGTACAGATACGCAGTATTTT	CASSFRGTSGSTDTQYF
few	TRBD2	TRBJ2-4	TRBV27	TGTGCCAGCAGTTGGACTAGTGGTAACATTCAGTACTTC	CASSWTSGNIQYF
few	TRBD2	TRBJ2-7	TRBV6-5	TGTGCCAGCAGTTACTCAGCAGCGGGAGGTAGCTACGAGCAGTACTTC	CASSYSAAGGSYEQYF
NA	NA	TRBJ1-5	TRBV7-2	TGTGCCAGCAGCTTAGGAAGGCTTGCAGGGAGCTTCCAGCATTTT	CASSLGRLAGSFQHF
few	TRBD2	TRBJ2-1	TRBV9	TGTGCCAGCAGCGATGGACTAGCGGACTACAATGAGCAGTTCTTC	CASSDGLADYNEQFF
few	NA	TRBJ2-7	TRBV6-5	TGTGCCAGCAGCCGAGACAGGTGGTCGGACGAGCAGTACTTC	CASSRDRWSDEQYF
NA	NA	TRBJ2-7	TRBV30	TGTGCCCGAATGACGGGAAGCGAGCAGTACTTC	CARMTGSEQYF
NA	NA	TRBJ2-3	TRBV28	TGTGCCAGCAGCTCCCCGTCCGGGCCCCGTCCTACGCAGTATTTT	CASSSPSGPRPTQYF
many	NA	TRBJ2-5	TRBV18	TGTGCCAGCTCACCGGGGCAGCGGCAAGAGACCCAGTACTTC	CASSPGQRQETQYF
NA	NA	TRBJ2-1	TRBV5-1	TGCGCCAGCAGCCCAAGGCGTTCCAATGAGCAGTTCTTC	CASSPRRSNEQFF
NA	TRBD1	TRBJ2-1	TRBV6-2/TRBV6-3	TGTGCCAGCAGGTCTACAGGGGGCCGTTCCTACAATGAGCAGTTCTTC	CASRSTGGRSYNEQFF
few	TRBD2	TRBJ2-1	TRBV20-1	TGCAGTGCTGAGCTAGCGGGAGACTCCTACAATGAGCAGTTCTTC	CSAELAGDSYNEQFF
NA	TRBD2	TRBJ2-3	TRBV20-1	TGCAGTGCAATGACTAGCGGGAGTACAGATACGCAGTATTTT	CSAMTSGSTDTQYF
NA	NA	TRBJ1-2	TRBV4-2	TGTGCCAGCAGCCAAGACGGAACCTATGGCTACACCTTC	CASSQDGTYGYTF
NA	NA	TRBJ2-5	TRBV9	TGTGCCAGCAGCCCCGCGACCTACCAAGAGACCCAGTACTTC	CASSPATYQETQYF
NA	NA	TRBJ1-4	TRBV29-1	TGCAGCATCGGGGCGGTGAGGGGAGGTGAAAAACTGTTTTTT	CSIGAVRGGEKLFF
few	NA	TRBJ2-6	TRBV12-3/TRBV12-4	TGTGCCAGCAGTTTATTGCGAGCCAACGTCCTGACTTTC	CASSLLRANVLTF
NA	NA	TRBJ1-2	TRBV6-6	TGTGCCAGCAGTTACGACAAGGTTTCGGCTAACTATGGCTACACCTTC	CASSYDKVSANYGYTF
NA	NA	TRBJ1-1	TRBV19	TGTGCCAGTAGTATAACGGCAGAGAACACTGAAGCTTTCTTT	CASSITAENTEAFF
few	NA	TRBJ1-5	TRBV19	TGTGCCAGTAGTACCCTTTCGGGGCGGGCCCCAAGCAATCAGCCCCAGCATTTT	CASSTLSGRAPSNQPQHF
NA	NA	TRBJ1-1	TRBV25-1	TGTGCCAGCAGGAGGGCCACAGGTCCGGCGGGTGAAGCTTTCTTT	CASRRATGPAGEAFF
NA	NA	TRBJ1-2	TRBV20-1	TGCAGTGCTAGTATAACAGCGAACTATGGCTACACCTTC	CSASITANYGYTF
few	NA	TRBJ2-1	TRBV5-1	TGCGCCAGCAGAGGCGAGAGATACAATGAGCAGTTCTTC	CASRGERYNEQFF
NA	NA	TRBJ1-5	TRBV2	TGTGCCAGCAGCCTTGGGGGAGCCCAGCATTTT	CASSLGGAQHF
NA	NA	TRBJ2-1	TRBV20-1	TGCAGTGCTAGGACAGTGGCCTCCTACAATGAGCAGTTCTTC	CSARTVASYNEQFF
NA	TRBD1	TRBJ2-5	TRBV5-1	TGCGCCAGCAGCTTTTCCAGGGGGCGGGAGACCCAGTACTTC	CASSFSRGRETQYF
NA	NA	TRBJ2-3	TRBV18	TGTGCCAGCTCACCACTAGTCCGCGCAGATACGCAGTATTTT	CASSPLVRADTQYF
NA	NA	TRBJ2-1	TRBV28	TGTGCCAGCAGTTTTAGAGCCGGGAACAATGAGCAGTTCTTC	CASSFRAGNNEQFF
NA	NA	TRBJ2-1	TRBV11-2	TGTGCCAGCAGCTTTTTTGCTTTCGATGAGCAGTTCTTC	CASSFFAFDEQFF
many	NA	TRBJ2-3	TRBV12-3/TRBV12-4	TGTGCCAGCAGTATTCATTCGGGGGCCACAGATACGCAGTATTTT	CASSIHSGATDTQYF
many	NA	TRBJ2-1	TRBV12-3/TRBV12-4	TGTGCCAGCCGTGTGGGGGGGCCGTACAATGAGCAGTTCTTC	CASRVGGPYNEQFF
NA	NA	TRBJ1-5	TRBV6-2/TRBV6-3	TGTGCCAGCAGTTACTTTGGGAGCAATCAGCCCCAGCATTTT	CASSYFGSNQPQHF
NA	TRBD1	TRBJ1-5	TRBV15	TGTGCCACCAGCTTTGGGACAGGATATAGCAATCAGCCCCAGCATTTT	CATSFGTGYSNQPQHF
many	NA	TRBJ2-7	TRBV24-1	TGTGCCACCAGTGGGTGGGGAAATCACGAGCAGTACTTC	CATSGWGNHEQYF
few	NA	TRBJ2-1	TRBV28	TGTGCCAGCAGTTTCCACGGGACGGGGTTATATAATGAGCAGTTCTTC	CASSFHGTGLYNEQFF